The 29 T cell receptor beta chains in this list originate from one sample, sequenced in a study of blood T cell repertoires in COVID-19. TCRdb's table, derived via immunoSEQ multiplex PCR, lists solely in-frame clones and lacks some. The data show about 130,000 clones, around 83% seen once. The sample consisted of PBMCs or T cells enriched from blood (not recorded which). The receptors were gathered from a man aged 30 to 45 who had recovered from COVID-19.

The chain combines TRBV2 with TRBJ2-5; tentatively, D is TRBD1 (6 bases). Germline CDR1 and CDR2: SNHLY and FYNNEI. The CDR3 contains 13 residues. Deletions cut 7 bases from V and 1 base from J, with 10 bases between. In nucleotides, the CDR3 is TGTGCCAGCACTAAGGACAGCCAAGAGACCCAGTACTTC. It specifies CASTKDSQETQYF.

In nucleotides, the CDR3 is TGTGCCAGCAGCCCCCGGACTAGCGGGGGCCTGGAGACCCAGTACTTC. It yields the protein CASSPRTSGGLETQYF. This chain uses TRBV3-1 (or the pseudogene TRBV3-2) with TRBJ2-5; 13 bases line up with TRBD2. This CDR3 spans 16 amino acids. CDR1 LGHDT and CDR2 YNNKEL come from the germline V gene (reference sequence). V was pared by 4 bases and J by 5 bases, with 7 bases of the junction left unmatched.

This sequence joins TRBV4-2 and TRBJ2-1; 9 bases fit TRBD1. With V trimmed by 5 bases and J by 8 bases, 10 bases remained unmatched. Germline CDR1 and CDR2: LGHNA and YNFKEQ. The CDR3 is 15 residues long. In DNA form, the CDR3 reads TGTGCCAGCAGCGGAAAGGACAGGGGTAAGGATGAGCAGTTCTTC. Translation gives CASSGKDRGKDEQFF.

The chain couples TRBV6-5 to TRBJ2-1, with no clear D. Trimming shortened V by 7 bases and J by 0 bases, and 10 bases separated the two germline ends. Germline V gives CDR1 MNHEY, CDR2 SVGAGI. CDR3 size: 14 residues. CDR3 region: CASNSEVSYNEQFF. The CDR3 nucleotides are TGTGCCAGCAATAGTGAGGTCTCCTACAATGAGCAGTTCTTC.

The V gene is TRBV9, the J gene TRBJ1-1; D might be TRBD1 (6 bases). The CDR3 consists of 15 residues. V was pared by 10 bases and J by 0 bases, with 19 bases between. Per the germline V gene, CDR1 is SGDLS and CDR2 is YYNGEE. The CDR3 region is CASRRGGTMNTEAFF. For the CDR3, the DNA is TGTGCCTCCAGGAGGGGGGGAACCATGAACACTGAAGCTTTCTTT.

The chain links TRBV5-4 to TRBJ1-2; possibly TRBD1 for D (6 bases). Germline V lookup: CDR1 SGHNT, CDR2 YYREEE (reference sequence). The CDR3 consists of 12 residues. V lost 5 bases, J lost 4 bases, and 9 bases lay in between. The CDR3 nucleotides are TGTGCCAGCAGAGGGGGGGCCTATGGCTACACCTTC. Translated: CASRGGAYGYTF. Drawing the rest from reference TRBV5-4 and TRBJ1-2, the complete variable domain is ETGVTQSPTHLIKTRGQQVTLRCSSQSGHNTVSWYQQALGQGPQFIFQYYREEENGRGNFPPRFSGLQFPNYSSELNVNALELDDSALYLCASRGGAYGYTFGSGTRLTVV.

The chain uses TRBV7-9 and TRBJ1-2; 9 nucleotides agree with TRBD1. Germline CDR1 SEHNR, CDR2 FQNEAQ (reference sequence). This CDR3 has 14 amino acids. Trimming at V came to 10 bases and at J to 0 bases, leaving 6 bases not matched to a gene. The CDR3 protein is CATEDRGSNYGYTF. The CDR3 DNA reads as TGTGCCACCGAGGACAGGGGTTCTAACTATGGCTACACCTTC.

The chain recombines TRBV10-3 with TRBJ2-7; TRBD1 agrees at 7 bases. The ends lost 1 base at V and 3 bases at J; junction bases unmatched: 6. Germline values: CDR1 ENHRY, CDR2 SYGVKD. This CDR3 has 15 residues. The CDR3 region has the DNA TGTGCCATCAGTGAGTTCCCGGGACAGCACTACGAGCAGTACTTC. This gives the protein CAISEFPGQHYEQYF.

The V gene is TRBV14, the J gene TRBJ2-3; no clear D. The CDR3 length is 15 residues. The germline V gene has CDR1 SGHDN and CDR2 FVKESK. V gave up 1 base and J gave up 2 bases, with 10 bases separating them. This chain's CDR3 is CASSQATGSTDTQYF. Here the CDR3 DNA reads TGTGCCAGCAGCCAAGCAACCGGGTCCACAGATACGCAGTATTTT.

This chain links TRBV6-1 with TRBJ1-6, with 7 nucleotides matching TRBD1. The CDR3 covers 15 residues. CDR1 is MNHNS, CDR2 SASEGT, per germline. J was trimmed by 4 bases and V by 3 bases; bases with no gene match: 3. CDR3: CASSEAGGYNSPLHF. The CDR3 DNA reads TGTGCCAGCAGTGAGGCAGGGGGTTATAATTCACCCCTCCACTTT.

The chain combines TRBV2 with TRBJ2-5, with D perhaps TRBD2 (5 bases). The germline V and J ends were trimmed by 4 bases and 5 bases, with 11 bases remaining between them. The CDR3 length is 13 residues. Germline CDR1 is SNHLY and CDR2 is FYNNEI. The CDR3 is CASSGLAAETQYF. The CDR3 bases are TGTGCCAGCAGTGGGCTAGCTGCGGAGACCCAGTACTTC.

V and J are TRBV27 and TRBJ1-2, with D possibly matching TRBD1 (5 bases). Germline V CDR1 and CDR2: MNHEY, SMNVEV (reference sequence). CDR3 length: 14 residues. V shed 3 bases and J shed 3 bases, with 11 bases lying between them. CDR3 nucleotides: TGTGCCAGCAGTTTTCGGTTAGGGGACTATGGCTACACCTTC. It yields the protein CASSFRLGDYGYTF.

In this sample, this clone turned up once. The chain has TRBV7-9 and TRBJ2-7, with 8 positions matching TRBD1. Trimming removed 5 bases from V and 4 bases from J; junction bases left unmatched: 13. The CDR3 has 16 amino acids. Germline V gives CDR1 SEHNR, CDR2 FQNEAQ (reference sequence). The CDR3 bases are TGTGCCAGCAGCCGGGTATCCGGGACAGGCGGATACGAGCAGTACTTC. Protein product: CASSRVSGTGGYEQYF.

The rearrangement links TRBV24-1 to TRBJ1-5, with D maybe TRBD1 (5 bases). The CDR3 is 13 residues long. Germline assignment: CDR1 KGHDR and CDR2 SFDVKD. V was cut by 6 bases and J by 3 bases, with 8 bases left in between. The chain's CDR3 is CATSSGPNQPQHF. In DNA, the CDR3 is TGTGCCACCAGTTCAGGGCCCAATCAGCCCCAGCATTTT.

This clone was observed a handful of times. The chain combines TRBV6-5 with TRBJ2-5, with D possibly matching TRBD1 (6 bases). Germline V lookup: CDR1 MNHEY, CDR2 SVGAGI. Between the trimmed V and J ends, which lost 7 bases and 8 bases, there was a span of 17 bases. CDR3 length equals 13 residues. CDR3 residues: CASTPGAEGTQYF. The CDR3 DNA reads as TGTGCCAGCACCCCAGGGGCCGAAGGAACCCAGTACTTC.

This rearrangement joins TRBV2 to TRBJ1-5; D call uncertain. V was pared by 0 bases and J by 5 bases, with 8 bases between. CDR3 size: 14 residues. CDR1 SNHLY and CDR2 FYNNEI come from the germline V gene. The CDR3 sequence: CASSEALQYQPQHF. In DNA, the CDR3 is TGTGCCAGCAGTGAAGCGCTACAGTATCAGCCCCAGCATTTT.

This clone was recorded once. This sequence joins TRBV3-1 (or the pseudogene TRBV3-2) and TRBJ1-2, with D possibly being TRBD1 (5 bases). The CDR3 runs 15 residues. Germline V CDR1 and CDR2: LGHDT, YNNKEL (reference sequence). V was shortened by 4 bases and J by 4 bases, with 16 bases between the two germline ends. The CDR3 DNA follows: TGTGCCAGCAGCCCCGACAGCAAAGGCATCTATGGCTACACCTTC. This gives the protein CASSPDSKGIYGYTF.

This chain uses TRBV5-1 with TRBJ2-1, with 9 bases fitting TRBD2. CDR1 is SGHRS and CDR2 is YFSETQ in the germline V gene. The ends lost 0 bases at V and 9 bases at J; junction bases unmatched: 4. This CDR3 has 14 amino acids. The CDR3 region is CASSLGLADIEQFF. CDR3 sequence (DNA): TGCGCCAGCAGCTTGGGACTAGCGGACATTGAGCAGTTCTTC.

The chain employs TRBV11-2 and TRBJ2-1, with 7 bases fitting TRBD2. Germline lookup yields CDR1 SGHAT and CDR2 FQNNGV. Trimming at V came to 5 bases and at J to 5 bases, leaving 9 bases not matched to a gene. The CDR3 is made up of 15 amino acids. The CDR3 loop is CASSPGAAGDNEQFF. The CDR3 DNA is TGTGCCAGCAGCCCCGGGGCTGCGGGAGACAATGAGCAGTTCTTC.

The chain couples TRBV9 to TRBJ2-7; D unresolved. CDR3 length: 14 amino acids. The ends were cut back, 0 bases at V and 9 bases at J, with 16 bases in the middle. Germline V gene sequence: CDR1 SGDLS, CDR2 YYNGEE. CDR3 nucleotides: TGTGCCAGCAGCGTAGAGCGTCGGAACCTCCGGCAGTACGTC. This codes for CASSVERRNLRQYV.

This clone appeared once. The V call is TRBV6-5, the J call TRBJ2-3; 9 bases map to TRBD2. The CDR3 covers 14 residues. Trimming removed 6 bases from V and 6 bases from J; junction bases left unmatched: 7. In germline, CDR1 is MNHEY, CDR2 SVGAGI. As DNA, the CDR3 is TGTGCCAGCAGAGGCGGGGGGGCCGGGGATACGCAGTATTTT. Translated, it gives CASRGGGAGDTQYF.

This chain links TRBV1 with TRBJ2-2; the table names TRBD1, a call not compared with the DNA. TRBV1 is a documented pseudogene. This CDR3 contains 21 residues. CDR3 sequence (DNA): TGCACCAGCAGCCAAGATTCCCTCCGGGACAGGGGACTACCGAACACCGGGGAGCTGTTTTTT. Amino acid sequence: CTSSQDSLRDRGLPNTGELFF.

The V and J genes are TRBV11-2 and TRBJ2-7; a possible D gene is TRBD1 (5 bases). Germline V lookup: CDR1 SGHAT, CDR2 FQNNGV. The CDR3 has 14 residues. V was shortened by 1 base and J by 2 bases, with 9 bases between the two germline ends. The CDR3 here is CASSLVPGPYEQYF. The CDR3 coding sequence is TGTGCCAGCAGCTTAGTTCCAGGGCCCTACGAGCAGTACTTC.

The chain couples TRBV5-4 to TRBJ1-1; no clear D. The CDR3 runs to 16 residues. Germline CDR1 SGHNT, CDR2 YYREEE (reference sequence). The V and J ends lost 1 base and 4 bases respectively, with 17 bases between them. CDR3 nucleotide sequence: TGTGCCAGCAGCTTGTGGCTCCGGGGATGGGGCACTGAAGCTTTCTTT. Protein sequence: CASSLWLRGWGTEAFF.

The chain uses TRBV19 and TRBJ2-7, with a tentative D call TRBD2 (6 bases). Looked up from germline, CDR1 is LNHDA and CDR2 is SQIVND (reference sequence). V gave up 10 bases and J gave up 1 base, with 17 bases separating them. This CDR3 has 14 residues. CDR3 protein: CATSAGPPSYEQYV. CDR3 nucleotide sequence: TGTGCCACCTCCGCGGGGCCCCCGTCCTACGAGCAGTACGTC.

The chain is built from TRBV30 and TRBJ1-1; the D gene is possibly TRBD1 (6 bases). The V end was cut by 2 bases, the J end by 4 bases, with 20 bases between. The CDR3 is 16 amino acids. Germline V gene lookup returns CDR1 GTSNPN and CDR2 SVGIG (reference sequence). The CDR3, as DNA: TGTGCCTGGAGTAGGTTTAACTGGGGGCCAGGCACTGAAGCTTTCTTT. Translated, it gives CAWSRFNWGPGTEAFF.

This chain uses TRBV3-1 (or the pseudogene TRBV3-2) with TRBJ1-2; no firm D call. The V gene's germline CDR1 is LGHDT and CDR2 YNNKEL (reference sequence). The germline V and J ends were trimmed by 2 bases and 0 bases, with 10 bases remaining between them. The CDR3 totals 15 residues. The CDR3 nucleotides are TGTGCCAGCAGCCAATTACGGGAAGCTAACTATGGCTACACCTTC. Translated: CASSQLREANYGYTF.

V gene TRBV2 combines with J gene TRBJ2-1, with TRBD1 matching over 10 bases. The CDR3 has 13 amino acids. Germline lookup yields CDR1 SNHLY and CDR2 FYNNEI. Trimming removed 7 bases from V and 6 bases from J; junction bases left unmatched: 3. As DNA, the CDR3 is TGTGCCAGCATAAGGACAGGGGGCAATGAGCAGTTCTTC. The encoded protein is CASIRTGGNEQFF. Drawing the rest from reference TRBV2 and TRBJ2-1, the complete variable domain is EPEVTQTPSHQVTQMGQEVILRCVPISNHLYFYWYRQILGQKVEFLVSFYNNEISEKSEIFDDQFSVERPDGSNFTLKIRSTKLEDSAMYFCASIRTGGNEQFFGPGTRLTVL.

J is TRBJ2-3 and V is TRBV5-4; 8 nucleotides align to TRBD2. The CDR3 has 17 residues. Germline lookup yields CDR1 SGHNT and CDR2 YYREEE (reference sequence). J was trimmed by 4 bases and V by 4 bases; bases with no gene match: 14. The CDR3 sequence: CASSPPRVGGGPDTQYF. The CDR3 nucleotides are TGTGCCAGCAGCCCCCCTCGCGTCGGCGGGGGGCCAGATACGCAGTATTTT.